These 21 T cell receptor beta chains share one sample of origin, sequenced in a study of T cells in Graves' hyperthyroidism and ophthalmopathy. The TCR beta CDR3 regions underwent amplification using RNA transcripts as the source. The HTBI set primed first-round TCR CDR3 RT-PCR. MiXCR was run by TCRdb on the multiplex PCR reads, yielding one entry per CDR3 protein. The sample holds under 400,000 distinct CDR3 sequences, 13% seen once. Input material: blood. Every receptor here comes from a woman aged 18-35 years with Graves' hyperthyroidism.

The table lists this clonotype with many counts. The chain recombines TRBV28 with TRBJ1-4; D is possibly TRBD1 (6 bases). The CDR3 extends over 14 amino acids. The germline V gene has CDR1 MDHEN and CDR2 SYDVKM. Deletions cut 3 bases from V and 8 bases from J, with 13 bases between. The DNA for the CDR3 is TGTGCCAGCAGTTTGGGGGGGGCAGAGGAAAAACTGTTTTTT. Encoded protein: CASSLGGAEEKLFF.

This clonotype was found many times. The chain combines TRBV11-2 with TRBJ2-7, with D perhaps matching TRBD2 (6 bases). Deletions cut 3 bases from V and 0 bases from J, with 9 bases between. Germline-derived CDR1 and CDR2 are SGHAT and FQNNGV. The CDR3 spans 14 residues. The CDR3 loop reads CASSFAGYSYEQYF. DNA of the CDR3: TGTGCCAGCAGCTTCGCGGGGTACTCCTACGAGCAGTACTTC.

In its sample, this clonotype was seen many times. The rearrangement joins TRBV2 to TRBJ1-2, with TRBD1 as a possible D gene (5 bases). Trimming left V 3 bases short and J 4 bases short, with 15 bases between. The germline CDR1 and CDR2 sequences are SNHLY and FYNNEI. This CDR3 contains 15 residues. This CDR3 reads CASSDVGDLGYGYTF. CDR3 DNA sequence: TGTGCCAGCAGTGACGTAGGGGACTTGGGCTATGGCTACACCTTC.

This clonotype was seen ten or more times. This chain links TRBV15 with TRBJ1-5; no reliable D call. Germline lookup yields CDR1 LNHNV and CDR2 YYDKDF (reference sequence). CDR3 length: 16 amino acids. Trimming removed 0 bases from V and 2 bases from J, with 11 bases in between. CDR3 loop: CATSRDEGGGNQPQHF. The CDR3 DNA sequence: TGTGCCACCAGCAGAGACGAGGGCGGTGGCAATCAGCCCCAGCATTTT.

This clonotype was picked up many times. The rearrangement uses TRBV5-1 and TRBJ2-3; 8 bases are a match to TRBD2. The J segment lost 0 bases and the V segment lost 0 bases, leaving 6 bases of the junction unmatched. The CDR3 spans 17 residues. The germline CDR1 and CDR2 sequences are SGHRS and YFSETQ. This chain's CDR3 is CASSLAVAGLSTDTQYF. The CDR3 region has the DNA TGCGCCAGCAGCTTGGCTGTAGCGGGACTCAGCACAGATACGCAGTATTTT.

In this sample, this clonotype turned up a few times. The V call is TRBV29-1, the J call TRBJ1-2, with a tentative D call TRBD1 (6 bases). This CDR3 has 14 amino acids. The V gene lost 7 bases and the J gene lost 7 bases, with 22 bases spanning the gap. From germline, CDR1 is SQVTM and CDR2 ANQGSEA. The CDR3 DNA reads TGCAGCGCACTCTCTGGGGGGGGCGCAGCTGGCTACACCTTC. This sequence encodes CSALSGGGAAGYTF.

In its sample, this clonotype was seen many times. DNA for the CDR3: TGTGCCAGCAGCCAAGAGGTGGGGATCACTGAAGCTTTCTTT. This translates into CASSQEVGITEAFF. V and J are TRBV4-2 and TRBJ1-1; no reliable D call. This CDR3 is built from 14 residues. Germline values: CDR1 LGHNA, CDR2 YNFKEQ. The germline V and J ends were trimmed by 0 bases and 4 bases, with 9 bases remaining between them.

This clonotype occurred many times. The chain carries TRBV4-1 and TRBJ2-1, with D possibly matching TRBD2 (6 bases). The CDR3 extends over 16 amino acids. Germline-derived CDR1 and CDR2 are MGHRA and YSYEKL. Trimming pared 1 base from V and 10 bases from J, leaving 20 bases between. The CDR3 DNA sequence: TGCGCCAGCAGCCAAGCCGGGACTGGGGCCTCGGGGGAGCAGTTCTTC. Its protein product is CASSQAGTGASGEQFF.

Ten or more counts support this clonotype. V usage is TRBV15 and J usage is TRBJ2-3, with D possibly matching TRBD2 (7 bases). The germline V gene encodes CDR1 LNHNV and CDR2 YYDKDF (reference sequence). The CDR3 is 15 amino acids. V was cut by 7 bases and J by 7 bases, with 21 bases left in between. The CDR3 coding sequence is TGTGCCACCACCGACCCAGCGGGCGGGGGCTATACGCAGTATTTT. It is translated as CATTDPAGGGYTQYF.

This clonotype has just a few counts. The chain carries TRBV19 and TRBJ2-5; D is perhaps TRBD1 (6 bases). The ends were cut back, 3 bases at V and 4 bases at J, with 18 bases in the middle. The CDR3 runs 16 residues. CDR1 and CDR2 from the germline V gene are LNHDA and SQIVND (reference sequence). CDR3 coding DNA: TGTGCCAGTAGTATCTATTTAACAGGGCGGCGAGAGACCCAGTACTTC. Amino acids: CASSIYLTGRRETQYF.

This clonotype was observed at least ten times. This chain links TRBV6-2 or TRBV6-3 with TRBJ1-1; D gene ambiguous. CDR3 length: 15 amino acids. Trimming removed 2 bases from V and 1 base from J, with 11 bases in between. CDR1 and CDR2 from the germline V gene are MNHEY and SVGEGT. The CDR3 protein is CASSYPPVENTEAFF. In DNA form, the CDR3 reads TGTGCCAGCAGTTACCCGCCGGTGGAGAACACTGAAGCTTTCTTT.

This clonotype has only a few counts. The rearrangement joins TRBV10-3 to TRBJ2-2, with D possibly TRBD2 on 5 matching bases. V was trimmed by 10 bases and J by 0 bases, leaving 24 bases between them. There are 18 residues in the CDR3. Germline values: CDR1 ENHRY, CDR2 SYGVKD. In DNA form, the CDR3 reads TGTGCCACGGACCAACTAGGCAGTTTGGGATCGAACACCGGGGAGCTGTTTTTT. As protein: CATDQLGSLGSNTGELFF.

This clonotype showed up many times. This chain connects TRBV6-1 to TRBJ2-7; D is unclear. Germline values: CDR1 MNHNS, CDR2 SASEGT. The germline V and J ends were trimmed by 5 bases and 4 bases, with 12 bases remaining between them. The CDR3 is made up of 13 amino acids. The CDR3 nucleotides read TGTGCCAGCAGTTATCCTTCACAATACGAGCAGTACTTC. It codes for CASSYPSQYEQYF.

This clonotype was recorded at least ten times. The CDR3 is CSVVRIAWNTEAFF. CDR3 bases: TGCAGCGTTGTTCGGATAGCTTGGAACACTGAAGCTTTCTTT. This sequence joins TRBV29-1 and TRBJ1-1, with D uncertain. V was trimmed by 4 bases and J by 1 base, leaving 13 bases between them. The germline gives CDR1 SQVTM, CDR2 ANQGSEA. This CDR3 has 14 amino acids.

This clonotype was detected ten times or more. The chain uses TRBV7-3 and TRBJ2-1; 9 nucleotides align to TRBD2. The CDR3 extends over 14 amino acids. Losses at the gene ends were 6 bases for V and 7 bases for J; bases not matched to a gene: 7. Germline-derived CDR1 and CDR2 are SGHTA and FQGTGA. Written as DNA, the CDR3 is TGTGCCAGCAGTAGGACTAGCGTAGAGAATGAGCAGTTCTTC. Translation: CASSRTSVENEQFF.

This clonotype was picked up many times. This chain connects TRBV3-1 to TRBJ1-1; D is ambiguous. V lost 6 bases to trimming and J lost 13 bases, with 21 bases between them. Germline V gene lookup returns CDR1 LGHDT and CDR2 YNNKEL (reference sequence). The CDR3 runs 13 residues. In DNA form, the CDR3 reads TGTGCCAGCAGTCCCCCCTTGGCCTACTGGGTTTTCTTT. It is translated as CASSPPLAYWVFF.

CDR3 region: CASSFTSGQSNQPQHF. In nucleotides, the CDR3 is TGTGCCAGCAGTTTTACGTCGGGACAGTCAAATCAGCCCCAGCATTTT. The chain couples TRBV12-3 or TRBV12-4 to TRBJ1-5, with 7 bases lining up with TRBD1. The ends lost 3 bases at V and 4 bases at J; junction bases unmatched: 9. The CDR3 length is 16 residues.

This clonotype occurred many times. This rearrangement joins TRBV2 to TRBJ1-2; 10 positions agree with TRBD1. From germline, CDR1 is SNHLY and CDR2 FYNNEI. The CDR3 is 14 residues long. V lost 6 bases to trimming and J lost 4 bases; unmatched junction nucleotides: 5. CDR3 in amino acids: CASRRTGGFYGYTF. The CDR3 DNA is TGTGCCAGCAGGAGGACAGGGGGGTTCTATGGCTACACCTTC.

This clonotype appeared many times. This sequence joins TRBV12-3 or TRBV12-4 and TRBJ1-2; D perhaps matches TRBD1 (6 bases). V lost 7 bases and J lost 4, with 16 bases in between. CDR3 length: 14 amino acids. The CDR3 DNA follows: TGTGCCAGCAACCCTTCAGGGGTAGGCTATGGCTACACCTTC. This codes for CASNPSGVGYGYTF.

The sample holds many counts of this clonotype. V is TRBV19 and J is TRBJ2-1; 7 bases fit TRBD2. This CDR3 is 15 amino acids long. V gave up 7 bases and J gave up 4 bases; unmatched junction bases: 10. CDR1 is LNHDA and CDR2 is SQIVND in the germline V gene (reference sequence). CDR3 DNA sequence: TGTGCCAGTACGGGTCTGGTAGCGGGTTACAATGAGCAGTTCTTC. Protein: CASTGLVAGYNEQFF. Together with reference TRBV19 and TRBJ2-1, the CDR3 gives the full variable domain: DGGITQSPKYLFRKEGQNVTLSCEQNLNHDAMYWYRQDPGQGLRLIYYSQIVNDFQKGDIAEGYSVSREKKESFPLTVTSAQKNPTAFYLCASTGLVAGYNEQFFGPGTRLTVL.

This clonotype was counted many times. The chain uses TRBV24-1 and TRBJ2-3; 10 bases align to TRBD2. This CDR3 is built from 16 residues. Trimming at V came to 2 bases and at J to 3 bases, leaving 4 bases not matched to a gene. From germline, CDR1 is KGHDR and CDR2 SFDVKD. CDR3 sequence: CATSDSGLARTDTQYF. CDR3 bases: TGTGCCACCAGTGATTCGGGACTAGCGAGAACAGATACGCAGTATTTT.